This T cell receptor beta chain was sequenced during a study of human T cells and chemical hapten exposure. Study-level information: Diphenylcyclopropenone doses were given weekly to the scalps of patients across the roughly 23-week study.

This clonotype was recorded many times. The CDR3 is 17 amino acids. Deletions cut 2 bases from V and 4 bases from J, with 21 bases between. From germline, CDR1 is DFQATT and CDR2 SNEGSKA (reference sequence). Each CDR3 protein is one row after TCRdb ran MiXCR on the RACE reads. The data hold more than 80,000 distinct CDR3 sequences, with 6% to 9% observed a single time. Specified time point: patch test 1, 2 weeks after DPC sensitization. Treatment noted: therapeutic diphenylcyclopropenone sensitization with weekly scalp DPC. Blood, whole and unfractionated, served as the source for total RNA extraction.

The chain couples TRBV20-1 to TRBJ1-5, with a possible D match to TRBD1 (6 bases). The receptor comes from a woman in her twenties or thirties with alopecia areata. Some clones in this sample may be carry-over from other donors' samples. The sequences come from whole blood, collected in connection with sensitization to the hapten diphenylcyclopropenone (DPC). The CDR3, as DNA: TGCAGTGCTAGATCATCCCCCTGGGGGGCCACAAATCAGCCCCAGCATTTT. It encodes CSARSSPWGATNQPQHF.